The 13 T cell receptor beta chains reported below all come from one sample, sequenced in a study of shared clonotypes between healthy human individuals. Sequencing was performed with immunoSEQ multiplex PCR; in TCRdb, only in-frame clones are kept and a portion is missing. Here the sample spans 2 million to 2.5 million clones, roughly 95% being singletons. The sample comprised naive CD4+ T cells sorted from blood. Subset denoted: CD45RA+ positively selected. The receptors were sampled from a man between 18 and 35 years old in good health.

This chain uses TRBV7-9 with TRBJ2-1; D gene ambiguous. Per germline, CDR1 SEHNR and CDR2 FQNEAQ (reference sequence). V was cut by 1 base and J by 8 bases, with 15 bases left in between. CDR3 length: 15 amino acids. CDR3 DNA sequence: TGTGCCAGCAGCTTAGTTTGGGCCGCAACGGATGAGCAGTTCTTC. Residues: CASSLVWAATDEQFF.

CDR3 nucleotides: TGTGCCAGCACCATGGAGGGGAGCTCCTACGAGCAGTACTTC. It specifies CASTMEGSSYEQYF. This chain uses TRBV28 with TRBJ2-7, with TRBD2 as a possible D gene (6 bases). Germline-derived CDR1 and CDR2 are MDHEN and SYDVKM. The CDR3 length is 14 residues. V lost 7 bases to trimming and J lost 0 bases, with 13 bases between them.

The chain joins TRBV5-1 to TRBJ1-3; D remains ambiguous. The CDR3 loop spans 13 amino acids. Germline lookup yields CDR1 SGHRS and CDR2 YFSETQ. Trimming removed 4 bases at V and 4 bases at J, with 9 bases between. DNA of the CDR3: TGCGCCAGCAGCACGGACCGGGGAAACACCATATATTTT. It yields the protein CASSTDRGNTIYF.

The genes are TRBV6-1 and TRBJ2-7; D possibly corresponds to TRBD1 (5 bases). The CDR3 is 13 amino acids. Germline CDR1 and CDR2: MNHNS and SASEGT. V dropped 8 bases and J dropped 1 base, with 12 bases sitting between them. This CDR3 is CASGDRRSYEQYF. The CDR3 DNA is TGTGCCAGCGGAGACAGACGGTCCTACGAGCAGTACTTC.

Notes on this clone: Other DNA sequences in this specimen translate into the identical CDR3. CDR3 DNA sequence: TGTGCCTGGAGTGCGACCGTGAACACTGAAGCTTTCTTT. It is translated as CAWSATVNTEAFF. The rearrangement links TRBV30 to TRBJ1-1; D uncertain. Trimming took 1 base from V and 0 from J, leaving 6 bases between them. The CDR3 runs to 13 residues. The germline V gene has CDR1 GTSNPN and CDR2 SVGIG (reference sequence).

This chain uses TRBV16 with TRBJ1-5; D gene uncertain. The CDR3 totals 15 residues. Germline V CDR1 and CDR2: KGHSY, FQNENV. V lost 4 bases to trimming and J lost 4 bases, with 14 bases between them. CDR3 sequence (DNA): TGTGCCAGCAGCCCGCGGCACACTGGGAATCAGCCCCAGCATTTT. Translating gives CASSPRHTGNQPQHF.

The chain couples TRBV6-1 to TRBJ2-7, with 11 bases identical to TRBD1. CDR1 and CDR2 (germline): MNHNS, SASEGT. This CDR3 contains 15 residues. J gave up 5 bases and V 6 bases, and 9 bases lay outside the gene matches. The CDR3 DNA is TGTGCCAGCAGGAGGGGGACAGGGGGATTCGACGAGCAGTACTTC. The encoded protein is CASRRGTGGFDEQYF.

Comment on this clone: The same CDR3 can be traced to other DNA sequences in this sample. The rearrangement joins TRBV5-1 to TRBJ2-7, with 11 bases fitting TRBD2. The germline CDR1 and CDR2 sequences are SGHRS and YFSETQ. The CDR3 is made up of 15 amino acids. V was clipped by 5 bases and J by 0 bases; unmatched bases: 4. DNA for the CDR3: TGCGCCAGCAGTACGGGGACTAGCGGCTCCTACGAGCAGTACTTC. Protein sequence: CASSTGTSGSYEQYF. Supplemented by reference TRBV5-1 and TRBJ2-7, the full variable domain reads KAGVTQTPRYLIKTRGQQVTLSCSPISGHRSVSWYQQTPGQGLQFLFEYFSETQRNKGNFPGRFSGRQFSNSRSEMNVSTLELGDSALYLCASSTGTSGSYEQYFGPGTRLTVT.

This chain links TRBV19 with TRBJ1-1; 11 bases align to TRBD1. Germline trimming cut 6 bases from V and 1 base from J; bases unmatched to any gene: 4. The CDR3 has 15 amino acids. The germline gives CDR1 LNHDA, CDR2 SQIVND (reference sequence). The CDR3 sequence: CASRGQGEGNTEAFF. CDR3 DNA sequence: TGTGCCAGTAGGGGACAGGGGGAAGGGAACACTGAAGCTTTCTTT.

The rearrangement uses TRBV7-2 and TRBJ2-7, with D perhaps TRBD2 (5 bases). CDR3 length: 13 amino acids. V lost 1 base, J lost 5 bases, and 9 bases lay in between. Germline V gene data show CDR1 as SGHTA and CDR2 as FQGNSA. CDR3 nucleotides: TGTGCCAGCAGCTTAGAACGGAGGCACGAGCAGTACTTC. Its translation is CASSLERRHEQYF.

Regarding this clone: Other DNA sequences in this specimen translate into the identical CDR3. CDR3 protein: CASSFGTHNEQFF. In nucleotides, the CDR3 is TGTGCCAGCAGTTTCGGGACTCACAATGAGCAGTTCTTC. This chain joins TRBV27 and TRBJ2-1; D perhaps matches TRBD2 (6 bases). The V end was cut by 3 bases, the J end by 5 bases, with 8 bases between. The CDR3 runs to 13 residues. Germline V lookup: CDR1 MNHEY, CDR2 SMNVEV (reference sequence).

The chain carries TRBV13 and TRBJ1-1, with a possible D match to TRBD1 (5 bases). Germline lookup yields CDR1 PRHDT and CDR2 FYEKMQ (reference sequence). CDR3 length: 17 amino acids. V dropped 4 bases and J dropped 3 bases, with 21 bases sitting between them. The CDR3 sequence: CASSSIQAGKGYTEAFF. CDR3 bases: TGTGCCAGCAGCTCCATCCAGGCAGGGAAGGGGTACACTGAAGCTTTCTTT.

In nucleotides, the CDR3 is TGTGCCAGCAGCCCCGGGACACCTGTTGGGGAAAAACTGTTTTTT. Encoded protein: CASSPGTPVGEKLFF. The rearrangement joins TRBV27 to TRBJ1-4; the D gene is possibly TRBD1 (6 bases). The CDR3 loop spans 15 amino acids. Germline loops: CDR1 MNHEY, CDR2 SMNVEV (reference sequence). Trimming removed 6 bases from V and 8 bases from J, with 19 bases in between. Complete variable domain (other parts from reference TRBV27 and TRBJ1-4): EAQVTQNPRYLITVTGKKLTVTCSQNMNHEYMSWYRQDPGLGLRQIYYSMNVEVTDKGDVPEGYKVSRKEKRNFPLILESPSPNQTSLYFCASSPGTPVGEKLFFGSGTQLSVL.